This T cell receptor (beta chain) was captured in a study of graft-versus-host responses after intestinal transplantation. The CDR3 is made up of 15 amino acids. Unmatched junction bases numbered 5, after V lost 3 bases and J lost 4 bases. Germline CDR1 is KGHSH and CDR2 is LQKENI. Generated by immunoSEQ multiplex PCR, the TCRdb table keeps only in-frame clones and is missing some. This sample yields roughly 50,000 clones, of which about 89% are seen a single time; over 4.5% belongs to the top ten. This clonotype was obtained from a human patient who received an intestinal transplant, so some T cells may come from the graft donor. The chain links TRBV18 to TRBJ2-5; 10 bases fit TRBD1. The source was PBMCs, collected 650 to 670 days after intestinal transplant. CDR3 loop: CASSPPGQGTETQYF. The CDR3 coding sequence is TGTGCCAGCTCACCCCCGGGACAGGGGACAGAGACCCAGTACTTC.